These 16 T cell receptor beta chains were all obtained from the same sample, sequenced in a study of blood T cell repertoires in COVID-19. Using immunoSEQ multiplex PCR, the repertoire was profiled, and TCRdb retains in-frame clones only, with some absent. The data show 200,000 to 250,000 clones, approximately 88% seen once. Sequencing used PBMCs or T cells enriched from blood (not recorded which). All receptors come from a woman in her 30s who had been exposed to COVID-19.

This chain connects TRBV2 to TRBJ1-5; maybe TRBD1 (5 bases). The V end lost 7 bases, the J end lost 6 bases, and 13 bases lay between the germline ends. Germline V gives CDR1 SNHLY, CDR2 FYNNEI. This CDR3 is 13 amino acids long. As DNA, the CDR3 is TGTGCCAGCAAGTTCAGGGATCTTCAGCCCCAGCATTTT. Encoded protein: CASKFRDLQPQHF.

The chain has TRBV6-4 and TRBJ1-1, with 9 bases lining up with TRBD1. CDR1 is MRHNA, CDR2 SNTAGT, per germline. The V gene end was trimmed by 6 bases and the J gene end by 5 bases; junction bases not matched to a gene: 7. This CDR3 has 14 residues. CDR3 DNA sequence: TGTGCCAGCAGCGGGGGACAGGGCGAAACTGAAGCTTTCTTT. As protein: CASSGGQGETEAFF.

CDR3 nucleotide sequence: TGTGCCAGCAGCCAAGATAGCCCCGTGGGTACGCAGTATTTT. Protein product: CASSQDSPVGTQYF. The rearrangement links TRBV14 to TRBJ2-3; D gene uncertain. V lost 0 bases to trimming and J lost 8 bases, with 12 bases between them. The CDR3 extends over 14 amino acids. CDR1 is SGHDN, CDR2 FVKESK, per germline.

This chain links TRBV5-4 with TRBJ2-7, with 8 bases aligning to TRBD1. V was clipped by 4 bases and J by 4 bases; unmatched bases: 13. The germline CDR1 and CDR2 sequences are SGHNT and YYREEE (reference sequence). The CDR3 length is 16 residues. The CDR3 loop reads CASSILSGGALYEQYF. The CDR3 DNA reads TGTGCCAGCAGCATACTATCAGGGGGCGCCCTGTACGAGCAGTACTTC.

The chain uses TRBV7-9 and TRBJ2-1, with TRBD2 matching 13 bases. CDR1 is SEHNR, CDR2 FQNEAQ, per germline (reference sequence). CDR3 length: 15 amino acids. V trimming: 5 bases; J trimming: 7 bases; junction bases outside the gene matches: 5. CDR3 DNA sequence: TGTGCCAGCAGCCAGACTAGCGGGAGGTCGAATGAGCAGTTCTTC. Translated: CASSQTSGRSNEQFF.

The genes are TRBV3-1 (or the pseudogene TRBV3-2) and TRBJ2-7; 7 bases are a match to TRBD2. Trimming at V came to 0 bases and at J to 0 bases, leaving 11 bases not matched to a gene. The germline V gene encodes CDR1 LGHDT and CDR2 YNNKEL (reference sequence). The CDR3 runs 18 residues. DNA of the CDR3: TGTGCCAGCAGCCAAGATCTTAGGTCTAGCGGACACTCCTACGAGCAGTACTTC. Translated: CASSQDLRSSGHSYEQYF.

The V call is TRBV11-2, the J call TRBJ1-1; possibly TRBD1 for D (5 bases). CDR1 and CDR2 (germline): SGHAT, FQNNGV. The germline V and J ends were trimmed by 5 bases and 4 bases, with 14 bases remaining between them. The CDR3 runs 14 residues. The CDR3 is CASSPGGVVTEAFF. The CDR3 DNA follows: TGTGCCAGCAGCCCGGGGGGGGTGGTCACTGAAGCTTTCTTT.

This chain joins TRBV12-5 and TRBJ1-2, with D unclear. Germline V gene data show CDR1 as LGHNT and CDR2 as FRNRAP. V lost 3 bases and J lost 8, with 16 bases in between. This CDR3 is 14 amino acids long. The CDR3 region is CASGFGRSNSGYTF. DNA for the CDR3: TGTGCTAGTGGTTTCGGCAGGTCGAATTCGGGCTACACCTTC.

This chain links TRBV27 with TRBJ1-3, with a tentative D call TRBD1 (5 bases). This CDR3 spans 14 amino acids. V lost 8 bases and J lost 2, with 13 bases in between. Germline assignment: CDR1 MNHEY and CDR2 SMNVEV (reference sequence). CDR3 bases: TGTGCCAGCGCCCCATGGGGGGCTGGAAACACCATATATTTT. Residues: CASAPWGAGNTIYF.

The CDR3 DNA reads as TGTGCCAGCAGCCCCCTCGGGGGTGGCACTGAAGCTTTCTTT. This encodes CASSPLGGGTEAFF. The rearrangement uses TRBV7-9 and TRBJ1-1, with D maybe TRBD1 (5 bases). CDR3 length equals 14 residues. The V gene's germline CDR1 is SEHNR and CDR2 FQNEAQ (reference sequence). V lost 5 bases to trimming and J lost 4 bases, with 14 bases between them.

The V gene is TRBV6-5, the J gene TRBJ2-7, with 7 bases that match TRBD1. Per the germline V gene, CDR1 is MNHEY and CDR2 is SVGAGI. The CDR3 has 14 residues. Losses at the gene ends were 6 bases for V and 2 bases for J; bases not matched to a gene: 7. The chain's CDR3 is CASSPGGWAYEQYF. In DNA, the CDR3 is TGTGCCAGCAGCCCAGGGGGATGGGCCTACGAGCAGTACTTC.

This rearrangement joins TRBV5-4 to TRBJ2-1, with 13 nucleotides matching TRBD2. Germline CDR1 is SGHNT and CDR2 is YYREEE (reference sequence). V shed 4 bases and J 6 bases; nucleotides not matched to a gene: 4. The length of the CDR3 is 15 residues. CDR3 sequence: CASSPWTSGGNEQFF. The CDR3 coding sequence is TGTGCCAGCAGCCCCTGGACTAGCGGGGGCAATGAGCAGTTCTTC.

This clone is a singleton in its sample. This rearrangement joins TRBV5-1 to TRBJ2-7, with 10 bases that match TRBD2. The CDR3 consists of 14 residues. Germline assignment: CDR1 SGHRS and CDR2 YFSETQ. The V gene end was trimmed by 3 bases and the J gene end by 5 bases; junction bases not matched to a gene: 5. CDR3 nucleotide sequence: TGCGCCAGCAGCTGGACCGGGACTAGCGACGAGCAGTACTTC. Protein: CASSWTGTSDEQYF. Full variable domain (missing parts from reference TRBV5-1 and TRBJ2-7): KAGVTQTPRYLIKTRGQQVTLSCSPISGHRSVSWYQQTPGQGLQFLFEYFSETQRNKGNFPGRFSGRQFSNSRSEMNVSTLELGDSALYLCASSWTGTSDEQYFGPGTRLTVT.

The chain couples TRBV28 to TRBJ1-2, with a possible D match to TRBD1 (6 bases). Germline V CDR1 and CDR2: MDHEN, SYDVKM. The CDR3 has 21 amino acids. The V and J ends lost 7 bases and 1 base respectively, with 34 bases between them. The CDR3 reads CASTIHRWGPSRDIDNYGYTF. The CDR3, as DNA: TGTGCCAGCACCATCCACCGTTGGGGCCCAAGCCGGGACATAGATAACTATGGCTACACCTTC.

This chain connects TRBV5-1 to TRBJ1-2; 9 positions agree with TRBD1. V shed 4 bases, J shed 3 bases, and the junction held 7 bases outside the gene matches. Germline lookup yields CDR1 SGHRS and CDR2 YFSETQ. The CDR3 sequence is 15 residues long. The CDR3 here is CASSRTGDLYYGYTF. The CDR3 DNA reads TGCGCCAGCAGCCGGACAGGGGACCTATACTATGGCTACACCTTC.

V gene TRBV2 combines with J gene TRBJ1-5, with 9 bases identical to TRBD1. CDR1 is SNHLY, CDR2 FYNNEI, per germline. V shed 5 bases and J 7 bases; nucleotides not matched to a gene: 9. The CDR3 spans 15 residues. The chain's CDR3 is CASSPGTGLVQPQHF. The CDR3 DNA reads as TGTGCCAGCAGTCCCGGGACAGGGTTAGTGCAGCCCCAGCATTTT.